This is a list of T cell receptor beta chains from one sample in a study of liver allograft versus peripheral blood T cells. MiXCR, applied by TCRdb to the reads, yields one record per CDR3 protein. The sample gives about 13,000 distinct CDR3 sequences, 15% to 20% of which show up once; approximately 13% is in the top ten. The receptors derive from a human patient who had a liver transplant. Some T cells may be provided by the graft donor. Both conserved end residues are part of each CDR3. Each record gives: clone size, CDR3 length, V gene, D gene, J gene, CDR3 protein, CDR3 DNA. The D gene is left open where the match is weak. Clone size is shown for a subset of rows, as once, few, many or a class of expanded clone.

clone_size: many
cdr3_length: 18
v_call: TRBV7-2
d_call: TRBD2
j_call: TRBJ2-7
cdr3_aa: CASSLVTPSGGFSYEQYF
cdr3_nt: TGTGCCAGCAGCTTAGTGACCCCCAGCGGGGGATTCTCCTACGAGCAGTACTTC

clone_size: few
cdr3_length: 16
v_call: TRBV20-1
d_call: TRBD1
j_call: TRBJ1-2
cdr3_aa: CSARVVDRGGFRGYTF
cdr3_nt: TGCAGTGCTAGAGTAGTAGACAGGGGGGGATTTCGTGGCTACACCTTC

clone_size: many
cdr3_length: 13
v_call: TRBV20-1
d_call: NA
j_call: TRBJ2-1
cdr3_aa: CSASFNRVNEQFF
cdr3_nt: TGCAGTGCTAGTTTTAACCGTGTGAATGAGCAGTTCTTC

clone_size: few
cdr3_length: 15
v_call: TRBV12-3/TRBV12-4
d_call: NA
j_call: TRBJ1-6
cdr3_aa: CASRPRGKGNSPLHF
cdr3_nt: TGTGCCAGCAGACCAAGGGGGAAGGGTAATTCACCCCTCCACTTT

clone_size: many
cdr3_length: 13
v_call: TRBV10-3
d_call: NA
j_call: TRBJ2-7
cdr3_aa: CAISDKNGAKQYF
cdr3_nt: TGTGCCATCAGTGATAAGAACGGTGCAAAGCAGTACTTC

clone_size: many
cdr3_length: 14
v_call: TRBV7-2
d_call: NA
j_call: TRBJ2-5
cdr3_aa: CASSLGKGGETQYF
cdr3_nt: TGTGCCAGCAGCTTAGGAAAAGGTGGAGAGACCCAGTACTTC

clone_size: NA
cdr3_length: 14
v_call: TRBV3-1
d_call: NA
j_call: TRBJ2-3
cdr3_aa: CASSLGGRTDTQYF
cdr3_nt: TGTGCCAGCAGCCTGGGGGGTCGCACAGATACGCAGTATTTT

clone_size: medium-sized
cdr3_length: 21
v_call: TRBV15
d_call: TRBD2
j_call: TRBJ2-1
cdr3_aa: CATSTPIGASGRALPHNEQFF
cdr3_nt: TGTGCCACCAGCACCCCCATCGGGGCTAGCGGGAGGGCCCTCCCCCACAATGAGCAGTTCTTC

clone_size: medium-sized
cdr3_length: 16
v_call: TRBV24-1
d_call: NA
j_call: TRBJ2-3
cdr3_aa: CATSDPGLEGTDTQYF
cdr3_nt: TGTGCCACCAGTGATCCAGGGTTAGAAGGCACAGATACGCAGTATTTT

clone_size: few
cdr3_length: 11
v_call: TRBV12-3/TRBV12-4
d_call: NA
j_call: TRBJ1-2
cdr3_aa: CASSLGQGVTF
cdr3_nt: TGTGCCAGCAGTTTGGGGCAGGGAGTCACCTTC

clone_size: many
cdr3_length: 15
v_call: TRBV28
d_call: TRBD1
j_call: TRBJ2-2
cdr3_aa: CASISPGTGVRELFF
cdr3_nt: TGTGCCAGCATCTCCCCCGGGACAGGGGTCCGGGAGCTGTTTTTT